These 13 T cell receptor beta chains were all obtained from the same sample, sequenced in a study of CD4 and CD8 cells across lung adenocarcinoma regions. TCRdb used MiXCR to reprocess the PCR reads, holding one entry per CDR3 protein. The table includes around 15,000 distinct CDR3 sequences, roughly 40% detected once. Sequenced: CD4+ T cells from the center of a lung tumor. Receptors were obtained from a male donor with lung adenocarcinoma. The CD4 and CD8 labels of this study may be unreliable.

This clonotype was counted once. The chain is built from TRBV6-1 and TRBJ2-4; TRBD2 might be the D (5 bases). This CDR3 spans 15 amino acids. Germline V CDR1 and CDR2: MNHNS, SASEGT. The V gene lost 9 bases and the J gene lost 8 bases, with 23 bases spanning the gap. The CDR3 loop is CARGEVGSEQDIQYF. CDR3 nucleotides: TGTGCCAGGGGTGAAGTGGGTAGCGAGCAAGACATTCAGTACTTC.

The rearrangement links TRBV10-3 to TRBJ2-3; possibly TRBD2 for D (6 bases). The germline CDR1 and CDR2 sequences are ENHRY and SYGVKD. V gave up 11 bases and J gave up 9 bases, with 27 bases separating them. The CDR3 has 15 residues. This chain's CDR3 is CAGGYGGCDQETQYF. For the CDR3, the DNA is TGTGCCGGGGGGTACGGCGGGTGCGACCAAGAGACGCAGTATTTT.

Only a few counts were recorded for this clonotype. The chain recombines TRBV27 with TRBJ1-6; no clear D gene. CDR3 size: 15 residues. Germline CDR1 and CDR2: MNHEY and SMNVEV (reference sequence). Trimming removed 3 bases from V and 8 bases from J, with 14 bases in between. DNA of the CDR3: TGTGCCAGCAGTTTGGGCAGGATAACATATTCACCCCTCCACTTT. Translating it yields CASSLGRITYSPLHF.

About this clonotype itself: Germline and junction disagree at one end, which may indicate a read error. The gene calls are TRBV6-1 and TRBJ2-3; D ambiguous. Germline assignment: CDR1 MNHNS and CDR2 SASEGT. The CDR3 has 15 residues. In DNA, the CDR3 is TGTGCCAGCAGGAAAGGCGGCCGTGGGCAAGATACCCAGTATTTC. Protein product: CASRKGGRGQDTQYF.

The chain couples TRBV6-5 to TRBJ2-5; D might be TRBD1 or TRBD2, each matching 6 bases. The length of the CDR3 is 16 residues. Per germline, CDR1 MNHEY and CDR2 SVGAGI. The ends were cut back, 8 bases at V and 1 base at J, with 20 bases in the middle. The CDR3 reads CASAVLGGRPQETQYF. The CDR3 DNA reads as TGTGCCAGCGCGGTACTCGGGGGCCGTCCCCAAGAGACCCAGTACTTC.

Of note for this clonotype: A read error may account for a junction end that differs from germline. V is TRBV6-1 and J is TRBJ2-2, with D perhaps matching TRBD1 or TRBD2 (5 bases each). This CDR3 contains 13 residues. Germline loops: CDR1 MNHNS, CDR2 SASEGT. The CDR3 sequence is CARGEGTTDELFF. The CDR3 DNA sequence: TGTGCCAGGGGCGAAGGGACCACCGATGAGCTGTTCTTT.

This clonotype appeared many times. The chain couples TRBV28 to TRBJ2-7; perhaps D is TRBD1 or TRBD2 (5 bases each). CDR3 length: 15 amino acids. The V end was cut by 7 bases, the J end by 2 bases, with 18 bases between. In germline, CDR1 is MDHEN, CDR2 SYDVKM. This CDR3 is CASTENWGPAYEQYF. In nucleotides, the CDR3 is TGTGCCAGCACCGAGAATTGGGGACCGGCCTACGAGCAGTACTTC. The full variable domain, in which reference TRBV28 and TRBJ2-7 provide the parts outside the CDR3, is DVKVTQSSRYLVKRTGEKVFLECVQDMDHENMFWYRQDPGLGLRLIYFSYDVKMKEKGDIPEGYSVSREKKERFSLILESASTNQTSMYLCASTENWGPAYEQYFGPGTRLTVT.

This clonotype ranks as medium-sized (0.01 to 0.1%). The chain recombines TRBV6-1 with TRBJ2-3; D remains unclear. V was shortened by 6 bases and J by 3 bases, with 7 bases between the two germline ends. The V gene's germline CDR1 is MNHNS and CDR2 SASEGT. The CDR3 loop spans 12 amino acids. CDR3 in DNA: TGTGCCAGCAGATCAGCGACAGATACGCAGTATTTT. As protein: CASRSATDTQYF.

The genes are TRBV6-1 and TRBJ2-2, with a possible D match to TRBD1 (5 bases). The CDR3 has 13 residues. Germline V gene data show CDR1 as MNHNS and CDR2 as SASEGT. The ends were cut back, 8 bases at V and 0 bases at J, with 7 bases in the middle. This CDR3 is CASRQSNTGELFF. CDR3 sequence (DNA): TGTGCCAGCCGACAGTCGAACACCGGGGAGCTGTTTTTT.

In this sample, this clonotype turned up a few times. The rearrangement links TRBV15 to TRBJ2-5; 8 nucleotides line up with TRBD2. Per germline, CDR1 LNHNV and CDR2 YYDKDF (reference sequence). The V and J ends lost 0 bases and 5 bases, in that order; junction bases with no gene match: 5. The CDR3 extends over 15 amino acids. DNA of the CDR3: TGTGCCACCAGCAGAGAGAGCGGGAGTAGGGAGACCCAGTACTTC. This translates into CATSRESGSRETQYF. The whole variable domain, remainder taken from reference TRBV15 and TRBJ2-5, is DAMVIQNPRYQVTQFGKPVTLSCSQTLNHNVMYWYQQKSSQAPKLLFHYYDKDFNNEADTPDNFQSRRPNTSFCFLDIRSPGLGDTAMYLCATSRESGSRETQYFGPGTRLLVL.

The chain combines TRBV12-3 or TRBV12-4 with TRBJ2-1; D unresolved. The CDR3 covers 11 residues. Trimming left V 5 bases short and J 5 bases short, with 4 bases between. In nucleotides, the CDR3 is TGTGCCAGCAGTCGAAACAATGAGCAGTTCTTC. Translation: CASSRNNEQFF.

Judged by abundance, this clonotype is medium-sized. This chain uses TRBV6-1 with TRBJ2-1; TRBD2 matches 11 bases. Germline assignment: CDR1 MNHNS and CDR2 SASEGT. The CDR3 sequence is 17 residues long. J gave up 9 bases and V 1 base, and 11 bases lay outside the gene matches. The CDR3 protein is CASSEGWVTLAGGEQFF. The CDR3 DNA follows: TGTGCCAGCAGTGAAGGGTGGGTAACTCTAGCGGGAGGTGAGCAGTTCTTC.

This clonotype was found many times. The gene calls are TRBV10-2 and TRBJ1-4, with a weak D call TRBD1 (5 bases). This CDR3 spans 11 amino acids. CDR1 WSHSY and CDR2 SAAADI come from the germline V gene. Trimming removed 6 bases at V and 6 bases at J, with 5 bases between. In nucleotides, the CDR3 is TGCGCCAGCAGGGGGGATGAAAAACTGTTTTTT. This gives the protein CASRGDEKLFF.